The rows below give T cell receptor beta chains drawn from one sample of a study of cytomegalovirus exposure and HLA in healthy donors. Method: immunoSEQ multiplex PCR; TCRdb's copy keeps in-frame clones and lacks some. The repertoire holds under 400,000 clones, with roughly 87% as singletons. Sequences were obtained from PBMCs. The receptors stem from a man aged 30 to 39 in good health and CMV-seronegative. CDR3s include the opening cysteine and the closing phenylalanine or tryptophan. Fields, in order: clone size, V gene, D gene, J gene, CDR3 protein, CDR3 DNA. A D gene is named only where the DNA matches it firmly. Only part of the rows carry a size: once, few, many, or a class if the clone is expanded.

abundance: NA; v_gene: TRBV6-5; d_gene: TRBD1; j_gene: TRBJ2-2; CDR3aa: CASSATGDTGELFF; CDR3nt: TGTGCCAGCAGTGCGACAGGGGACACCGGGGAGCTGTTTTTT
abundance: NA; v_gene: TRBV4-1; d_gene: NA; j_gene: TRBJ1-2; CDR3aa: CASSPDQRGYGYTF; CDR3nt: TGCGCCAGCAGCCCGGACCAAAGGGGCTATGGCTACACCTTC
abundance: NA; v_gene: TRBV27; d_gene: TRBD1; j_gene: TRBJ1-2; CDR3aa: CASRGTGNYGYTF; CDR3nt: TGTGCCAGCAGAGGGACAGGGAACTATGGCTACACCTTC
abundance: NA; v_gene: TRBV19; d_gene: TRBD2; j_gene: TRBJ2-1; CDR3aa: CASSISGGPYNEQFF; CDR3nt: TGTGCCAGTAGTATTTCGGGGGGGCCTTACAATGAGCAGTTCTTC
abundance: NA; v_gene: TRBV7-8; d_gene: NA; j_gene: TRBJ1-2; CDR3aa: CASSFRDTSQTNYGYTF; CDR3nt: TGTGCCAGCAGCTTCCGGGACACCTCACAAACTAACTATGGCTACACCTTC
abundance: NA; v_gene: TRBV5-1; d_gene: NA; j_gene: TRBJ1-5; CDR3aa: CASSLEGGNQPQHF; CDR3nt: TGCGCCAGCAGCTTGGAAGGAGGGAATCAGCCCCAGCATTTT
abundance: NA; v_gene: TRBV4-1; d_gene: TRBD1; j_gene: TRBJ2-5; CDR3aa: CASSQEGSGTGGRQTQYF; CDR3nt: TGCGCCAGCAGCCAAGAAGGTTCGGGCACAGGGGGCCGTCAGACCCAGTACTTC
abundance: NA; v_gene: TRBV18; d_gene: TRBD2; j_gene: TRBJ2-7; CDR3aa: CASSPLTGGSVYEQYF; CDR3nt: TGTGCCAGCTCACCCCTAACGGGGGGGTCCGTTTACGAGCAGTACTTC
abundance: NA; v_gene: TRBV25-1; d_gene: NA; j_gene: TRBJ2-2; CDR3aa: CASSELQAPGELFF; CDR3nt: TGTGCCAGCAGTGAATTGCAGGCTCCCGGGGAGCTGTTTTTT
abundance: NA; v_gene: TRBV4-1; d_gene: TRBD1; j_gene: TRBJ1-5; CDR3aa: CASSPETGPYSNQPQHF; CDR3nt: TGCGCCAGCAGCCCCGAGACAGGGCCTTATAGCAATCAGCCCCAGCATTTT
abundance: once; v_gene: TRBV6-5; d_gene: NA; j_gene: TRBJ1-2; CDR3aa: CASSYKGLRGNYGYTF; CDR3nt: TGTGCCAGCAGTTACAAGGGTCTCCGGGGGAACTATGGCTACACCTTC
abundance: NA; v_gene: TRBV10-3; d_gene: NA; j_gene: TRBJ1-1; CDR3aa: CAISVAGGTEAFF; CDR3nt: TGTGCCATCAGTGTAGCGGGTGGGACTGAAGCTTTCTTT
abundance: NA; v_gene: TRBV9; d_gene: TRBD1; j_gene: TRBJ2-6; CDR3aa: CASSVRGPAGANVLTF; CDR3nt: TGTGCCAGCAGCGTGAGGGGGCCGGCTGGGGCCAACGTCCTGACTTTC
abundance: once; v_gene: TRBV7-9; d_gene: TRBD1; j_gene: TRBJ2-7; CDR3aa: CASSRPPGQGFSYEQYF; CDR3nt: TGTGCCAGCAGCCGACCCCCGGGACAGGGTTTCTCCTACGAGCAGTACTTC
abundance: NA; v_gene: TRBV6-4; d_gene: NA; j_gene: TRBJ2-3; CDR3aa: CASSDSAGAGDTQYF; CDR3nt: TGTGCCAGCAGTGACTCGGCGGGGGCGGGGGATACGCAGTATTTT
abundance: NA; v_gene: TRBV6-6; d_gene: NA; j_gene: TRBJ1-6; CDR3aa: CASSLQDYNSPLHF; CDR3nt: TGTGCCAGCAGCTTACAGGACTATAATTCACCCCTCCACTTT
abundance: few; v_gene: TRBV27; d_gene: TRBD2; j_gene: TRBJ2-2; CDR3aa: CASSFTSVITGELFF; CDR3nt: TGTGCCAGCAGCTTCACTAGCGTAATCACCGGGGAGCTGTTTTTT
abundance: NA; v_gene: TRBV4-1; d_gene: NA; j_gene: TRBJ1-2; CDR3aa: CASSQDQGPYGYTF; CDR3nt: TGCGCCAGCAGCCAAGATCAGGGCCCCTATGGCTACACCTTC
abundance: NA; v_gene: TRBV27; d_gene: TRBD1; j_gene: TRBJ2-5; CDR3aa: CASSLSDTGEETQYF; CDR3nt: TGTGCCAGCAGTTTGTCGGACACAGGGGAAGAGACCCAGTACTTC
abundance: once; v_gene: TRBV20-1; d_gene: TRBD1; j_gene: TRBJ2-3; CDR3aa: CSAGQGPQYF; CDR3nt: TGCAGTGCGGGACAGGGCCCGCAGTATTTT
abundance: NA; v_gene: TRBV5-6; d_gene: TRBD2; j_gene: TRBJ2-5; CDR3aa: CASSLAGLAGVQETQYF; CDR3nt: TGTGCCAGCAGCTTGGCTGGACTAGCGGGGGTGCAAGAGACCCAGTACTTC
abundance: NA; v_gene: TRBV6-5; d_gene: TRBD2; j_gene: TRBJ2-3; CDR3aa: CASSYGGVSTDTQYF; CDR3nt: TGTGCCAGCAGTTATGGGGGGGTGAGCACAGATACGCAGTATTTT
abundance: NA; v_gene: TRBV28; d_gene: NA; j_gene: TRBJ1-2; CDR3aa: CATLTPGQRANGYTF; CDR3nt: TGTGCCACCCTTACCCCAGGACAGCGTGCGAATGGCTACACCTTC
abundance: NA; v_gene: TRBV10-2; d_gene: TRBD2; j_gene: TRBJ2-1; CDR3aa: CASGGDYNEQFF; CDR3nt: TGCGCCAGCGGGGGGGACTACAATGAGCAGTTCTTC
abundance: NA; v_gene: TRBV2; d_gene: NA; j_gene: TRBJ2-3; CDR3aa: CASSEAGGLGTDTQYF; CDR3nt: TGTGCCAGCAGTGAAGCGGGGGGGCTTGGCACAGATACGCAGTATTTT
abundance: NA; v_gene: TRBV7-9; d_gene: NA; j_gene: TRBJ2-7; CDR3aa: CASSLGPGGYEQYF; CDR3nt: TGTGCCAGCAGCTTAGGGCCAGGGGGGTACGAGCAGTACTTC
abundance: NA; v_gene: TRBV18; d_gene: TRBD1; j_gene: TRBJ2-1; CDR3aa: CASSYLGTGEGEQFF; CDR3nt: TGTGCCAGCTCATACCTCGGGACAGGGGAGGGTGAGCAGTTCTTC
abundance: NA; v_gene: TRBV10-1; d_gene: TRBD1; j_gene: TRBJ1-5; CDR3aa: CASGQGVQPQHF; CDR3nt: TGCGCCAGTGGACAGGGGGTTCAGCCCCAGCATTTT
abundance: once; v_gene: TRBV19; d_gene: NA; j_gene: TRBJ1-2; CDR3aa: CASSIRVGRNYGYTF; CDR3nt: TGTGCCAGTAGTATTCGAGTTGGGAGAAACTATGGCTACACCTTC
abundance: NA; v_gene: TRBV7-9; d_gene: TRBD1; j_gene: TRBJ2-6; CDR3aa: CASSLRTGGVVNVLTF; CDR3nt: TGTGCCAGCAGCTTAAGGACAGGGGGCGTAGTCAACGTCCTGACTTTC
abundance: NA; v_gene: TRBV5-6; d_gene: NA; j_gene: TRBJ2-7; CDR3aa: CASSVGTPYEQYF; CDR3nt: TGTGCCAGCAGCGTCGGGACTCCCTACGAGCAGTACTTC
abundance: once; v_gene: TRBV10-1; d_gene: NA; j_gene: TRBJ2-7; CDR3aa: CASSRGGSNYEQYF; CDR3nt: TGCGCCAGCAGCAGAGGTGGTTCGAACTACGAGCAGTACTTC
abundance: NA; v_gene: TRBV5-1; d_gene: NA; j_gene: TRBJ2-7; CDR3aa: CASSSGDTADYEQYF; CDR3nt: TGCGCCAGCAGCTCCGGGGACACAGCTGACTACGAGCAGTACTTC
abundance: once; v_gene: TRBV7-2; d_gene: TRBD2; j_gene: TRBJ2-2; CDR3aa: CASSFPRGGGPGELFF; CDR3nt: TGTGCCAGCAGCTTTCCGCGGGGGGGAGGGCCCGGGGAGCTGTTTTTT
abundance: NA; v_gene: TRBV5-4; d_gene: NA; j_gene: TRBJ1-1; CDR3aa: CASIGENTEAFF; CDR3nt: TGTGCCAGCATCGGGGAGAACACTGAAGCTTTCTTT
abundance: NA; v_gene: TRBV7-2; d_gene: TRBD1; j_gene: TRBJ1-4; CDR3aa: CASSRLPGGREEKLFF; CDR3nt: TGTGCCAGCAGCCGGCTACCAGGGGGCAGGGAGGAAAAACTGTTTTTT
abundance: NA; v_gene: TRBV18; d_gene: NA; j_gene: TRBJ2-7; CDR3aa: CASSPLKEAPGIEQYF; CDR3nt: TGTGCCAGCTCACCACTAAAGGAGGCGCCAGGAATCGAGCAGTACTTC
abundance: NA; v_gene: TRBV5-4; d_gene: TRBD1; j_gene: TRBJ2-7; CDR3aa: CASSLVQGPSYEQYF; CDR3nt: TGTGCCAGCAGCTTGGTACAGGGGCCTTCCTACGAGCAGTACTTC
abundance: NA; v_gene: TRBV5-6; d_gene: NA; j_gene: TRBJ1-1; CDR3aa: CASSVRGLNTEAFF; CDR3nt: TGTGCCAGCAGCGTCAGGGGCCTGAACACTGAAGCTTTCTTT
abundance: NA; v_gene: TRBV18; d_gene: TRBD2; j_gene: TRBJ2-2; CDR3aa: CASSPLPASGTGELFF; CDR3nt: TGTGCCAGCTCACCTTTGCCCGCTAGCGGGACCGGGGAGCTGTTTTTT
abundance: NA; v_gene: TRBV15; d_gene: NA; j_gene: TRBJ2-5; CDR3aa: CATSRAPSTETQYF; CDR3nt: TGTGCCACCAGCAGAGCTCCATCAACTGAGACCCAGTACTTC
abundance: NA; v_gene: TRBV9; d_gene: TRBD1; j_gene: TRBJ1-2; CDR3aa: CASSPSQGAYGYTF; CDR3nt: TGTGCCAGCAGCCCATCACAGGGGGCTTATGGCTACACCTTC
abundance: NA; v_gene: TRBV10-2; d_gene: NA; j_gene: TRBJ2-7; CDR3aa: CASTPPGGVAYEQYF; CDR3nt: TGCGCCAGCACCCCTCCCGGAGGGGTAGCCTACGAGCAGTACTTC
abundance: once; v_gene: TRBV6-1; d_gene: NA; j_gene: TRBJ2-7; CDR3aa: CASRLGTGASYEQYF; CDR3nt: TGTGCCAGCAGACTCGGGACGGGAGCCTCCTACGAGCAGTACTTC
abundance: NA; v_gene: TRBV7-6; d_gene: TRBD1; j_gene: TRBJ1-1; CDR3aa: CASSSGQGYTEAFF; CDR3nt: TGTGCCAGCAGCTCAGGACAGGGATACACTGAAGCTTTCTTT
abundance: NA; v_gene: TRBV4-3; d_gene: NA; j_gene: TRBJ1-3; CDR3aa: CASRAEDSGNTIYF; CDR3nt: TGCGCCAGCAGGGCGGAAGACTCTGGAAACACCATATATTTT
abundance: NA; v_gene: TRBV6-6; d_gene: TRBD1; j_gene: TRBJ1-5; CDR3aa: CASEHRGDNQPQHF; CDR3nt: TGTGCCAGCGAGCACAGGGGCGACAATCAGCCCCAGCATTTT
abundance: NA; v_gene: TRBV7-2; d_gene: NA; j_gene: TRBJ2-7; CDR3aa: CASSKGSFTYEQYF; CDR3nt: TGTGCCAGCAGCAAAGGGAGCTTCACCTACGAGCAGTACTTC
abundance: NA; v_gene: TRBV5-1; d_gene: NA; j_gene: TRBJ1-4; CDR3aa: CASSRKQGWGEKLFF; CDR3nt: TGCGCCAGCAGCCGAAAACAGGGATGGGGTGAAAAACTGTTTTTT
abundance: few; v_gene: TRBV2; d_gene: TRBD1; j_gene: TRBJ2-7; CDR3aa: CASSLDRSEQYF; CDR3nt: TGTGCCAGCAGTTTGGACAGGAGCGAGCAGTACTTC
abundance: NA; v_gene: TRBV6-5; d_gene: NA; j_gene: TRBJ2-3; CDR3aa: CASSYEGGGNTDTQYF; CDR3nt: TGTGCCAGCAGTTACGAAGGTGGGGGGAACACAGATACGCAGTATTTT
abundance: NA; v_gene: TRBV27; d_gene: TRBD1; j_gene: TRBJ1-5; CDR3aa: CASRAFRTGDGFQPQHF; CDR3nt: TGTGCCAGCAGAGCCTTTCGAACAGGGGACGGTTTTCAGCCCCAGCATTTT
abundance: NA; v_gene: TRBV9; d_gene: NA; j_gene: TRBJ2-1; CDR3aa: CASKRAARNEQFF; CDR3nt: TGTGCCAGCAAGAGGGCAGCTAGGAATGAGCAGTTCTTC
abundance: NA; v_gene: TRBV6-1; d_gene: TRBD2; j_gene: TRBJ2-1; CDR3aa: CASRTGLAGMVEQFF; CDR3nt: TGTGCCAGCAGGACAGGACTAGCGGGGATGGTTGAGCAGTTCTTC
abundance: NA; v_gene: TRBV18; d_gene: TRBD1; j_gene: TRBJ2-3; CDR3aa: CASSPNRGDTDTQYF; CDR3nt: TGTGCCAGCTCACCCAACAGGGGGGATACAGATACGCAGTATTTT
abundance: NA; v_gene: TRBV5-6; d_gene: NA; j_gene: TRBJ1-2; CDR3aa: CASSLTQDYGYTF; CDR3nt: TGTGCCAGCAGCTTGACTCAGGACTATGGCTACACCTTC